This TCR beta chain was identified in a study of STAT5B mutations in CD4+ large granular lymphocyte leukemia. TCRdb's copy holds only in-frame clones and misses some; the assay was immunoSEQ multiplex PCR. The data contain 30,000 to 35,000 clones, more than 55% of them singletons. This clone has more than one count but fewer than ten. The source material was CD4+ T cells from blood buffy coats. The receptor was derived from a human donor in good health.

The CDR3 is CAWSANQARQHF. The DNA of the CDR3 is TGTGCCTGGAGCGCAAATCAGGCTCGCCAGCATTTT. The J gene is TRBJ1-5, the V gene TRBV30; no definite D call. The CDR3 length is 12 residues. The ends were cut back, 3 bases at V and 12 bases at J, with 15 bases in the middle. Germline V gives CDR1 GTSNPN, CDR2 SVGIG (reference sequence).